Listed below are T cell receptor beta chains from one sample, sequenced in a study of T cells after yellow fever vaccination. In TCRdb, the 5' RACE reads were re-called with MiXCR into one record per CDR3 protein. This repertoire shows about 140,000 distinct CDR3 sequences, 7.7% found once; its top ten account for 0.55% to 0.9%. Sample: CD4+ T cells sorted from PBMCs, taken 5 days after the yellow fever booster vaccination. Receptors were obtained from a man aged 25-40 years who received the YFV17D yellow fever vaccine. CDR3s include the opening cysteine and the closing phenylalanine or tryptophan. A D gene is named only where the DNA matches it firmly. The listing skips clone size in some rows; elsewhere it reads once, few, many or a size class.

d_call: .
v_call: TRBV3-1
j_call: TRBJ2-7
clone_size: many
cdr3_nt: TGTGCCAGCAGCCAAGACAGGTTATTGGAGCAGTACTTC
cdr3_aa: CASSQDRLLEQYF

d_call: TRBD1
v_call: TRBV30
j_call: TRBJ2-7
clone_size: few
cdr3_nt: TGTGCCTGGGGCAGGGACAGAGCCTACGAGCAGTACTTC
cdr3_aa: CAWGRDRAYEQYF

d_call: .
v_call: TRBV20-1
j_call: TRBJ2-3
clone_size: many
cdr3_nt: TGCAGTGCCCTGAGCCCTGAGAGCACAGATACGCAGTATTTT
cdr3_aa: CSALSPESTDTQYF

d_call: .
v_call: TRBV6-5
j_call: TRBJ1-3
clone_size: once
cdr3_nt: TGTGCCAGCAGTTGGGGACGTATTGGAAACACCATATATTTT
cdr3_aa: CASSWGRIGNTIYF

d_call: TRBD1
v_call: TRBV12-3/TRBV12-4
j_call: TRBJ2-1
clone_size: many
cdr3_nt: TGTGCCAGCAGACCGACAGGGACCGATGAGCAGTTCTTC
cdr3_aa: CASRPTGTDEQFF

d_call: TRBD2
v_call: TRBV19
j_call: TRBJ2-5
clone_size: .
cdr3_nt: TGTGCCAGTAGTAGTAGCGGGAGCCAGGCTGAGACCCAGTACTTC
cdr3_aa: CASSSSGSQAETQYF

d_call: TRBD1
v_call: TRBV27
j_call: TRBJ2-6
clone_size: .
cdr3_nt: TGTGCCAGCAGTGCACGACAGGGGGGGATCTCTGGGGCCAACGTCCTGACTTTC
cdr3_aa: CASSARQGGISGANVLTF

d_call: .
v_call: TRBV12-3/TRBV12-4
j_call: TRBJ2-7
clone_size: few
cdr3_nt: TGTGCCTCCGGTAGTGCATGGAACGAGCAGTACTTC
cdr3_aa: CASGSAWNEQYF

d_call: TRBD2
v_call: TRBV7-2
j_call: TRBJ2-5
clone_size: .
cdr3_nt: TGTGCCAGCAGCTTTGGGGGGGGACCCGGCCAAGAGACCCAGTACTTC
cdr3_aa: CASSFGGGPGQETQYF

d_call: TRBD1
v_call: TRBV4-3
j_call: TRBJ2-1
clone_size: many
cdr3_nt: TGCGCCAGCAGCCAAGACTTCAACAGGGGGCCACGGGAGCAGTTCTTC
cdr3_aa: CASSQDFNRGPREQFF

d_call: TRBD1
v_call: TRBV9
j_call: TRBJ2-3
clone_size: many
cdr3_nt: TGTGCCAGCAGCGCCCGACAGGGACAAACAGATACGCAGTATTTT
cdr3_aa: CASSARQGQTDTQYF

d_call: .
v_call: TRBV7-2
j_call: TRBJ2-5
clone_size: few
cdr3_nt: TGTGCCAGCAGCTTAGGGAGAGAGGGTGCCCAGTACTTC
cdr3_aa: CASSLGREGAQYF

d_call: .
v_call: TRBV7-2
j_call: TRBJ2-5
clone_size: many
cdr3_nt: TGTGCCAGCAGCTTAGAACAAGAGACCCAGTACTTC
cdr3_aa: CASSLEQETQYF

d_call: .
v_call: TRBV5-1
j_call: TRBJ2-6
clone_size: .
cdr3_nt: TGCGCCAGCAGCGTCTCCGGGACAACCTCTGGGGCCAACGTCCTGACTTTC
cdr3_aa: CASSVSGTTSGANVLTF

d_call: .
v_call: TRBV24-1
j_call: TRBJ2-2
clone_size: .
cdr3_nt: TGTGCCACCAGTAGGCTCGTAAGTGCAGGGGTATCCGGGGAGCTGTTTTTT
cdr3_aa: CATSRLVSAGVSGELFF

d_call: .
v_call: TRBV12-3/TRBV12-4
j_call: TRBJ1-5
clone_size: many
cdr3_nt: TGTGCCAGCAGTTTGGGTACTCAGCCCCAGCATTTT
cdr3_aa: CASSLGTQPQHF

d_call: TRBD1
v_call: TRBV5-4
j_call: TRBJ2-2
clone_size: .
cdr3_nt: TGTGCCAGCAGCCGTGGACAGGGGACCACCGGGGAGCTGTTTTTT
cdr3_aa: CASSRGQGTTGELFF

d_call: .
v_call: TRBV6-5
j_call: TRBJ2-4
clone_size: many
cdr3_nt: TGTGCCAGCAGTTCAGGGTCCCGCAAAAACATTCAGTACTTC
cdr3_aa: CASSSGSRKNIQYF

d_call: TRBD1
v_call: TRBV20-1
j_call: TRBJ2-1
clone_size: few
cdr3_nt: TGCAGTGCTAGTAAAGGGGGCAGGTCCTACAATGAGCAGTTCTTC
cdr3_aa: CSASKGGRSYNEQFF

d_call: TRBD1
v_call: TRBV20-1
j_call: TRBJ2-1
clone_size: many
cdr3_nt: TGCAGTGCTTTAGCTGGGACAGGGGCAGATGAGCAGTTCTTC
cdr3_aa: CSALAGTGADEQFF

d_call: TRBD2
v_call: TRBV4-3
j_call: TRBJ2-1
clone_size: .
cdr3_nt: TGCGCCAGCAGCCTCCACAGCGGGAGTAGTGGTGAGCAGTTCTTC
cdr3_aa: CASSLHSGSSGEQFF

d_call: .
v_call: TRBV4-3
j_call: TRBJ2-3
clone_size: many
cdr3_nt: TGCGCCAGCAGCCAAGAGGCGTCCTCGGGCACAGATACGCAGTATTTT
cdr3_aa: CASSQEASSGTDTQYF